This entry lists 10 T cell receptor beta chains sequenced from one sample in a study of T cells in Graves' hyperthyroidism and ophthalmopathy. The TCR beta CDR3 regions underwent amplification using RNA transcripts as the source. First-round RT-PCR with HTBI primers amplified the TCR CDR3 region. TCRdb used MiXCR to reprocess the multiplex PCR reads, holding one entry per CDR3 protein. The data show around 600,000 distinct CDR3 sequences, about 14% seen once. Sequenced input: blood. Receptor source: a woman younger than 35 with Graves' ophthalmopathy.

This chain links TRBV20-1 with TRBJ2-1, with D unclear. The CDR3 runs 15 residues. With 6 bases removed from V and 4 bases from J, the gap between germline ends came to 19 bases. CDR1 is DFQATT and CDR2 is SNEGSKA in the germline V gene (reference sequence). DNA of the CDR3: TGCAGTGCCACATCAGCGCTATCTGGGTACAATGAGCAGTTCTTC. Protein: CSATSALSGYNEQFF.

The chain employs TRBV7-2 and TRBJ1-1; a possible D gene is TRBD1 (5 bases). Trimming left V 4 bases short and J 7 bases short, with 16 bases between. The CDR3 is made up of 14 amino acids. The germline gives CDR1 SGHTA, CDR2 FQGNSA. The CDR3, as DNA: TGTGCCAGCAGCTCCGTCCGGGGCCAGCTTGAAGCTTTCTTT. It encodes CASSSVRGQLEAFF.

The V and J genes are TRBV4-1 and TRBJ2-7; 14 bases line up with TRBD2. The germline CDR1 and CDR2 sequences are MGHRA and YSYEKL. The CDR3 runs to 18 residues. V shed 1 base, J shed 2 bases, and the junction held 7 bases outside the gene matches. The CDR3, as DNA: TGCGCCAGCAGCCAAGGGGGACTAGCGGGAGAGGGGCCCTACGAGCAGTACTTC. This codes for CASSQGGLAGEGPYEQYF.

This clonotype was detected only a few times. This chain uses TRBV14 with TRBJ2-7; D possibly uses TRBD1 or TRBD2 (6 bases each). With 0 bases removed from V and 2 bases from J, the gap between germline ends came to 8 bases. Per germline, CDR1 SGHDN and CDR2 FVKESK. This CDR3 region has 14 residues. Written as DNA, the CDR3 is TGTGCCAGCAGCCAAGACGGGGGCACCTACGAGCAGTACTTC. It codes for CASSQDGGTYEQYF.

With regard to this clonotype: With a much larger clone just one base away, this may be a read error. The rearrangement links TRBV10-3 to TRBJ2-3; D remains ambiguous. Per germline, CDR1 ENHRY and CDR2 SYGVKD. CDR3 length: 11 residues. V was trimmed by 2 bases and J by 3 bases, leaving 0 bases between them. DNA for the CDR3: TGTGCCATCAGTGAGACAGATACGCAGTATTTT. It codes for CAISETDTQYF.

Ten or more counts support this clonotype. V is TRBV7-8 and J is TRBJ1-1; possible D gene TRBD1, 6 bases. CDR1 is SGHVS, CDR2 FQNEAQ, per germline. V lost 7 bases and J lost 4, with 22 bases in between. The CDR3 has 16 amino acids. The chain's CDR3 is CASTVVGGRGGTEAFF. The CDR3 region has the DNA TGTGCCAGCACCGTAGTGGGGGGCAGGGGTGGCACTGAAGCTTTCTTT.

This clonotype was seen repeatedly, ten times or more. Here the CDR3 reads CASSLPGNYGYTF. DNA for the CDR3: TGTGCCAGCAGCCTCCCAGGGAACTATGGCTACACCTTC. This chain connects TRBV28 to TRBJ1-2; D might be TRBD1 (5 bases). Trimming took off 6 bases at V and 2 bases at J, with 10 bases between the two ends. CDR3 size: 13 residues. Germline-derived CDR1 and CDR2 are MDHEN and SYDVKM.

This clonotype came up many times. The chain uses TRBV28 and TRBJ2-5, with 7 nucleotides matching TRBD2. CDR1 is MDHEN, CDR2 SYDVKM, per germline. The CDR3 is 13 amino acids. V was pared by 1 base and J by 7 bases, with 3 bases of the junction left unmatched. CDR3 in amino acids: CASSLLGGGTQYF. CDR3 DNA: TGTGCCAGCAGTTTATTGGGGGGGGGGACCCAGTACTTC.

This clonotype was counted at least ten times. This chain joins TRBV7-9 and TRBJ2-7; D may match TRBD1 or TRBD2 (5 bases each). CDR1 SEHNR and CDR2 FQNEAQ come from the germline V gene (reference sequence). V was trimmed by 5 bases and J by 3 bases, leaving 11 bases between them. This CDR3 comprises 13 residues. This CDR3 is CASSIRDRYEQYF. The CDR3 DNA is TGTGCCAGCAGCATCAGGGACCGCTACGAGCAGTACTTC.

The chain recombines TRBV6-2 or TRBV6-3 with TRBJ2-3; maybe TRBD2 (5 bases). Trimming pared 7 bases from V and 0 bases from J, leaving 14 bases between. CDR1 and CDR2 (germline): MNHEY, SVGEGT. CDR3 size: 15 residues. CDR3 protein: CASTSIATSTDTQYF. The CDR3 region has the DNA TGTGCCAGCACCAGTATAGCGACCAGCACAGATACGCAGTATTTT.